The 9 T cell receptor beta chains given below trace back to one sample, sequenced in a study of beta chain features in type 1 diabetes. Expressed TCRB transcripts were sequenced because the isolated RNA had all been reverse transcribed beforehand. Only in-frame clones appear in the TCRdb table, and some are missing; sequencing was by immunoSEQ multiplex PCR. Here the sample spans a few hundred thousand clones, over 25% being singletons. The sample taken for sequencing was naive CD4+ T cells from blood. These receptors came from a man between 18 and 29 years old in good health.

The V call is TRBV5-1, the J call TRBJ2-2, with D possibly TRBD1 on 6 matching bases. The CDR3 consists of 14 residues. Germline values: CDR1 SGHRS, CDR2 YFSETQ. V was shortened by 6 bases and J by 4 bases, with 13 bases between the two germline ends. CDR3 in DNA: TGCGCCAGCAACAGGGATAGTTCCACCGGGGAGCTGTTTTTT. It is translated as CASNRDSSTGELFF.

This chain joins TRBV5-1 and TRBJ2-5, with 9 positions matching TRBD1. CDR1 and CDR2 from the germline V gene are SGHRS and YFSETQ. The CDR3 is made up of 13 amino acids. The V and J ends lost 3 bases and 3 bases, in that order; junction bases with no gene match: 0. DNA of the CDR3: TGCGCCAGCAGCTGGGACAGGGAAGAGACCCAGTACTTC. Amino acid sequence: CASSWDREETQYF.

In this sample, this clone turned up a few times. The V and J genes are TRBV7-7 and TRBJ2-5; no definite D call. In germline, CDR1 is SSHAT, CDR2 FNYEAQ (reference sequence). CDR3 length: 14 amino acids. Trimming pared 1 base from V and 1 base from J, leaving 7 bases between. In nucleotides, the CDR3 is TGTGCCAGCAGCTTAGACGTCAGCCAAGAGACCCAGTACTTC. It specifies CASSLDVSQETQYF.

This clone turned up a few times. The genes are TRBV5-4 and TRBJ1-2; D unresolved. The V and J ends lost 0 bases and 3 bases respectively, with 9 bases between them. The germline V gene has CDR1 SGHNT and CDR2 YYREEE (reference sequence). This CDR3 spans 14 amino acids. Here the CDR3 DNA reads TGTGCCAGCAGCTTGGGTCGGGAGTACTATGGCTACACCTTC. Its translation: CASSLGREYYGYTF.

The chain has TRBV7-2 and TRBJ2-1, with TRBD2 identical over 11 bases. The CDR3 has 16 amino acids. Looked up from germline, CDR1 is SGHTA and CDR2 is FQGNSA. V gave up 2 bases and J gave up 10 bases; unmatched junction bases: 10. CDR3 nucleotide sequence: TGTGCCAGCAGCTTACACAATAGCGGGAGGGCCGGAGAGCAGTTCTTC. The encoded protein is CASSLHNSGRAGEQFF.

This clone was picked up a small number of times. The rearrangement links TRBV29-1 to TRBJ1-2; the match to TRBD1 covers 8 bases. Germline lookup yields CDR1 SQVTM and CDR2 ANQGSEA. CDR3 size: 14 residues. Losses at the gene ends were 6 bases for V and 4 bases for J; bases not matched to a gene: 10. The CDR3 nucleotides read TGCAGCGTCCATGGGACAGGAGCGCCCTATGGCTACACCTTC. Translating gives CSVHGTGAPYGYTF. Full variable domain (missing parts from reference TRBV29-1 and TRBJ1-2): SAVISQKPSRDICQRGTSLTIQCQVDSQVTMMFWYRQQPGQSLTLIATANQGSEATYESGFVIDKFPISRPNLTFSTLTVSNMSPEDSSIYLCSVHGTGAPYGYTFGSGTRLTVV.

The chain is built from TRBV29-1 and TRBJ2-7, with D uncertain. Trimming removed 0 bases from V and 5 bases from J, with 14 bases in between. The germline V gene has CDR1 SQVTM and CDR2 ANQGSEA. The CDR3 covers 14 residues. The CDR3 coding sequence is TGCAGCGTTGAAGATCGCTGGAATTCGGACGAGCAGTACTTC. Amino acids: CSVEDRWNSDEQYF.

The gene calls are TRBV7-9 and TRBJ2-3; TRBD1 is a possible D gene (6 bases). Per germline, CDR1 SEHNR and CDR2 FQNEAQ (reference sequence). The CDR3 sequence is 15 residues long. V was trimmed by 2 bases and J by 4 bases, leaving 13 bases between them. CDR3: CASSLTGPGADTQYF. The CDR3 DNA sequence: TGTGCCAGCAGCTTAACCGGCCCAGGGGCAGATACGCAGTATTTT.

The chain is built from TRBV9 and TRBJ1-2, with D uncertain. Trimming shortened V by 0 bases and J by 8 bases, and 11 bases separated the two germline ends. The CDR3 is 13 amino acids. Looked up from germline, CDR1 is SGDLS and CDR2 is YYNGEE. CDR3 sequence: CASSVDRAEGYTF. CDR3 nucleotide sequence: TGTGCCAGCAGCGTAGATAGGGCGGAAGGCTACACCTTC.